The TCR beta chain under discussion was sequenced for a study of cytomegalovirus exposure and HLA in healthy donors. PCR used 60 Vbeta primers and 13 Jbeta primers. Produced via immunoSEQ multiplex PCR; TCRdb's table is partial and in-frame only. The sample holds about 160,000 clones, less than 85% seen once. General observations from the study: When a later analysis compared HLA-associated TCR beta chains with equally common others, the HLA-associated chains turned out to be more clonally expanded and to have lower generation probabilities. It is likely that the observed cluster of highly shared sequence variants was a sequencing artifact. Accurate HLA-A and HLA-B prediction from TCR beta sequences was reported for most subjects.

Germline CDR1 SGHAT, CDR2 FQNNGV. The length of the CDR3 is 14 residues. With 5 bases removed from V and 8 bases from J, the gap between germline ends came to 15 bases. A remark on this clone: Its antigen is as yet unknown.

The TCR was taken from a man aged 35-49 years in good health and CMV-seronegative. Sequenced sample: PBMCs. This chain links TRBV11-2 with TRBJ1-4, with D possibly being TRBD1 (5 bases). CDR3 nucleotides: TGTGCCAGCAGCCCCCCAGGGTCGGGCGAAAAACTGTTTTTT. Translated: CASSPPGSGEKLFF.